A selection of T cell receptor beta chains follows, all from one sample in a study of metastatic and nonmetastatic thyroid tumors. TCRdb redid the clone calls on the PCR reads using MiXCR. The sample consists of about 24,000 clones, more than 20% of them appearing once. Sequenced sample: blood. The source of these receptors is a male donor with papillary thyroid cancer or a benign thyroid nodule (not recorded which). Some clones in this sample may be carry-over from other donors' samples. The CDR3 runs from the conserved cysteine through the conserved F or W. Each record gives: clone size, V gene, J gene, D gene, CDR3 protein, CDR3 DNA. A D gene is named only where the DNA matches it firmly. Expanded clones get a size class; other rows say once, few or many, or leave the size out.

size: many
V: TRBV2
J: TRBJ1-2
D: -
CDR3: CASSVAGANYGYTF
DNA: TGTGCCAGCAGTGTCGCAGGAGCCAACTATGGCTACACCTTC

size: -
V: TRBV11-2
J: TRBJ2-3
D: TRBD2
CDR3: CASSLVSGRGADTQYF
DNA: TGTGCCAGCAGCTTAGTGAGCGGGAGAGGCGCAGATACGCAGTATTTT

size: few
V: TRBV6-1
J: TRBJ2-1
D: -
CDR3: CASRSLEQFF
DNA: TGTGCCAGCAGGTCACTTGAGCAGTTCTTC

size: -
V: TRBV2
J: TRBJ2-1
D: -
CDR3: CASSEYRGEEQVF
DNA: TGTGCCAGCAGTGAATATCGGGGCGAGGAGCAGGTCTTC

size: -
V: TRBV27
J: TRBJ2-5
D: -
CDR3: CASRHGVQETQYF
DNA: TGTGCCAGTAGACACGGGGTCCAAGAGACCCAGTACTTC

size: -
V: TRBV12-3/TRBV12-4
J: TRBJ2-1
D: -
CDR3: CASSSGLGGGEQFF
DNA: TGTGCCAGCAGTTCCGGACTAGGGGGGGGGGAGCAGTTCTTC

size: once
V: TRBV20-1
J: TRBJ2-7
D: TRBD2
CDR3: CSAPGLADYEQYF
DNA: TGCAGTGCTCCGGGACTAGCGGACTACGAGCAGTACTTC

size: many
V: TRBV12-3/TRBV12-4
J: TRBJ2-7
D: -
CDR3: CASSLRGVDEQYF
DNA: TGTGCCAGCAGTTTACGAGGGGTGGACGAGCAGTACTTC

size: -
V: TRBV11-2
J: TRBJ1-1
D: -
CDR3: CASSSERGGWTEAFF
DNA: TGTGCCAGCAGCTCCGAGCGCGGGGGGTGGACTGAAGCTTTCTTT

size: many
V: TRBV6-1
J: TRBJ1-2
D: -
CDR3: CASSPLREIRNYGYTF
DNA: TGTGCCAGCAGCCCACTCCGTGAGATAAGGAACTATGGCTACACCTTC

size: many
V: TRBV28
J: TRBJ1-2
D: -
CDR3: CASSPWRGPNYGYTF
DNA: TGTGCCAGCAGTCCTTGGAGAGGACCGAATTATGGCTACACCTTC

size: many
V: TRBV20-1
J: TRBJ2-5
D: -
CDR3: CSAGKETQYF
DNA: TGCAGTGCTGGGAAAGAGACCCAGTACTTC

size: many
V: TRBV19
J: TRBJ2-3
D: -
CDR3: CASSIEQGTQYF
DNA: TGTGCCAGTAGTATTGAACAGGGTACGCAGTATTTT

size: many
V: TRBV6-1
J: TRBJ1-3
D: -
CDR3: CASSETVRRTIYF
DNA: TGTGCCAGCAGTGAAACAGTGCGTCGGACCATATATTTT

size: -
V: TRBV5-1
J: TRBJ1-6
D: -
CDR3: CASKPGGSINSPLHF
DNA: TGCGCCAGCAAACCGGGGGGAAGCATTAATTCACCCCTCCACTTT

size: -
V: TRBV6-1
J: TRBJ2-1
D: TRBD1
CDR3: CASSRGRNDQFF
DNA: TGTGCCAGCAGCAGGGGGCGTAATGATCAGTTCTTC

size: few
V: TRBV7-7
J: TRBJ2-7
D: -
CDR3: CASSLAADGTYEQYF
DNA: TGTGCTAGCAGCTTAGCCGCGGACGGAACCTACGAGCAGTACTTC

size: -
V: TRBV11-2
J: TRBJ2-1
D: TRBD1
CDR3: CASSARTGGSYNEQFF
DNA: TGTGCCAGCAGCGCACGGACAGGGGGCTCCTACAATGAGCAGTTCTTC

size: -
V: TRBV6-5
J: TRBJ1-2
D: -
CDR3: CASSYDLDYGYTF
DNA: TGTGCCAGCAGTTACGATTTGGACTATGGCTACACCTTC

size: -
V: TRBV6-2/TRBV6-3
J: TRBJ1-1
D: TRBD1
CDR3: CASSYSTGYRPEAFF
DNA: TGTGCCAGCAGTTACTCGACAGGGTATCGGCCTGAAGCTTTCTTT

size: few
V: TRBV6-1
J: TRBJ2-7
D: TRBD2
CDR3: CASSEGEGGSHEQYF
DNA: TGTGCCAGCAGTGAAGGAGAGGGCGGGAGTCACGAGCAGTACTTC

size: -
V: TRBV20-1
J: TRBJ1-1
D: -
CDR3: CIARMVDTEAFF
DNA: TGCATTGCTCGGATGGTGGACACTGAAGCTTTCTTT

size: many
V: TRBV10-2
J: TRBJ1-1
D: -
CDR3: CASTERNTEAFF
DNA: TGCGCCAGCACGGAAAGGAACACTGAAGCTTTCTTT

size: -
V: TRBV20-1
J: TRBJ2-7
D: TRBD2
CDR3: CSARGEASGRVGEQYF
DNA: TGCAGTGCTAGGGGAGAGGCTAGCGGTAGGGTCGGCGAGCAGTACTTC

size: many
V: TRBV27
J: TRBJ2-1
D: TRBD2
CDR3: CASSLTAGGPNEQFF
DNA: TGTGCCAGCAGTTTAACAGCGGGAGGGCCAAATGAGCAGTTCTTC

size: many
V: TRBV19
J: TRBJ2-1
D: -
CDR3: CASSIWQVDNEQFF
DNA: TGTGCCAGTAGTATTTGGCAGGTCGACAATGAGCAGTTCTTC

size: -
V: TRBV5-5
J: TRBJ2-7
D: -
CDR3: CASSVTRLDWSYEQYF
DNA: TGTGCCAGCAGCGTAACCCGACTGGACTGGAGCTACGAGCAGTACTTC

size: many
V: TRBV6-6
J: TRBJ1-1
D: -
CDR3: CASSYATNTEAFF
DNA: TGTGCCAGCAGTTACGCGACGAACACTGAAGCTTTCTTT

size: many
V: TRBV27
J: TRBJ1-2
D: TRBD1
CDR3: CASSSREGTVYGYTF
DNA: TGTGCCAGCAGTTCCCGAGAGGGGACAGTCTATGGCTACACCTTC

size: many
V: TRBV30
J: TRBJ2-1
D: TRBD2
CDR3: CAWSRLAGGYNEQFF
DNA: TGTGCCTGGAGCAGACTAGCGGGAGGCTACAATGAGCAGTTCTTC